The clone carrying this T cell receptor (beta chain) was found a few times. No antigen is known for it. The study recruited healthy Caucasian donors from Russia who were aged roughly 6 to 100. These data originate in a study of blood T cells in healthy people across ages. Points from the study as a whole: It was held that diversity estimates obtained from one million T cells represented underestimates. The study found more naive CD4+ cells and higher diversity in long-lived than aged donors.

Using a J-beta primer mix together with a sample-barcoded 5' primer, a second PCR was run for roughly 6 to 12 cycles. From each sample, at least 3 million paired-end reads containing CDR3 were obtained. TCRdb independently ran MiXCR on the 5' RACE reads; one entry per CDR3 protein. The sample lists approximately 1.5 million distinct CDR3 sequences; less than 45% were seen once. The CDR3 length is 13 residues. Trimming removed 5 bases from V and 8 bases from J, with 15 bases in between. Sample: blood. V and J are TRBV12-3 or TRBV12-4 and TRBJ1-2, with D unclear. The receptor was derived from a woman aged 18-29 years in good health. The DNA of the CDR3 is TGTGCCAGCAGTAGTAGGCTCGGTGGAGGCTACACCTTC. As protein: CASSSRLGGGYTF.